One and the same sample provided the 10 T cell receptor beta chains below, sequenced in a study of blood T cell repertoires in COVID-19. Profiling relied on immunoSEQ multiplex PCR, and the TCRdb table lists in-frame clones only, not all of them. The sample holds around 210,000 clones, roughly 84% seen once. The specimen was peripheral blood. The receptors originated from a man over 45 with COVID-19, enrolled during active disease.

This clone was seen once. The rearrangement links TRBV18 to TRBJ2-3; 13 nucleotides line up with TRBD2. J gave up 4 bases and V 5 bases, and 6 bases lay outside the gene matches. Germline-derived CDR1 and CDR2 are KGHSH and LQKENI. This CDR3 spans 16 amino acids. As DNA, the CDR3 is TGTGCCAGCTCAGCACTAGCGGGAGGGGTCGCAGATACGCAGTATTTT. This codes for CASSALAGGVADTQYF.

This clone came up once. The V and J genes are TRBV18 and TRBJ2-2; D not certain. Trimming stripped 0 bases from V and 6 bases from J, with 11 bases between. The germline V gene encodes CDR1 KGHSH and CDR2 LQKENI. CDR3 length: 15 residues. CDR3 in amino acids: CASSPPGSDAGELFF. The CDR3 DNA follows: TGTGCCAGCTCACCACCGGGCAGTGATGCCGGGGAGCTGTTTTTT.

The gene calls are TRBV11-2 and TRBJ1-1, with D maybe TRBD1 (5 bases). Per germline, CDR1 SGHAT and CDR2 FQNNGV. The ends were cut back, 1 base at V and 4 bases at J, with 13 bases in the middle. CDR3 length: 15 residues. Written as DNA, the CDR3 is TGTGCCAGCAGCTTAGGGTTGTGGGGGGGCACTGAAGCTTTCTTT. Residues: CASSLGLWGGTEAFF.

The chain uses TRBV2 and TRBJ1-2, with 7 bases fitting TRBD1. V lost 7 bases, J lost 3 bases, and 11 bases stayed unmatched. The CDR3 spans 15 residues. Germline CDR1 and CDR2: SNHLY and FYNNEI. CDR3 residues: CASTNPGGLDYGYTF. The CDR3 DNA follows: TGTGCCAGCACTAATCCAGGGGGGCTGGACTATGGCTACACCTTC.

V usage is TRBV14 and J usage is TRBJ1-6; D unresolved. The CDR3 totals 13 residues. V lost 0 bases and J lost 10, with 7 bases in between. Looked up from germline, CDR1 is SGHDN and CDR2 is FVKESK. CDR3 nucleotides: TGTGCCAGCAGCCAAGATCTCTTCTCACCCCTCCACTTT. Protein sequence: CASSQDLFSPLHF.

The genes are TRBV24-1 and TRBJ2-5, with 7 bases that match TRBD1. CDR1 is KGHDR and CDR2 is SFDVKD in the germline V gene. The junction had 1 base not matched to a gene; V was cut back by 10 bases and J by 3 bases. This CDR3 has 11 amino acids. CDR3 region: CATGTEETQYF. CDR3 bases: TGTGCCACTGGGACAGAAGAGACCCAGTACTTC.

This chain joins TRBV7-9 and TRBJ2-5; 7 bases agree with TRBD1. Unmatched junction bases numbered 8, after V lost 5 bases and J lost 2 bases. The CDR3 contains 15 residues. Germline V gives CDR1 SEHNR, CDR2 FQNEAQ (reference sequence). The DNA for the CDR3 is TGTGCCAGCAGCGGAGCAGGGGGTCGGCAAGAGACCCAGTACTTC. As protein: CASSGAGGRQETQYF.

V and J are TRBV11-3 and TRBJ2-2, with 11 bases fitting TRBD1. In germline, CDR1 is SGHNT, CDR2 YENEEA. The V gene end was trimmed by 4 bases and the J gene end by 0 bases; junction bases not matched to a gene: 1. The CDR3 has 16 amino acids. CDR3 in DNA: TGTGCCAGCAGCTGGACAGGGGGCTCGAACACCGGGGAGCTGTTTTTT. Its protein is CASSWTGGSNTGELFF.

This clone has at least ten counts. CDR3 residues: CASSLDGSPHNEQFF. The CDR3 DNA sequence: TGCGCCAGCAGCTTGGACGGGAGTCCCCACAATGAGCAGTTCTTC. This chain links TRBV5-1 with TRBJ2-1; weak D call: TRBD2 (6 bases). The CDR3 has 15 residues. V lost 0 bases, J lost 5 bases, and 12 bases lay in between. CDR1 is SGHRS and CDR2 is YFSETQ in the germline V gene.

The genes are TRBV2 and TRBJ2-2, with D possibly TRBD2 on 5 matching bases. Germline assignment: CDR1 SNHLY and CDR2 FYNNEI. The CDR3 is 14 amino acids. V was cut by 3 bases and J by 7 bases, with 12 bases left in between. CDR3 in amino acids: CASSDFTGIGELFF. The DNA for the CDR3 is TGTGCCAGCAGTGATTTCACGGGGATCGGGGAGCTGTTTTTT.